Listed below are T cell receptor beta chains from one sample, sequenced in a study of CD8 T cells in ankylosing spondylitis. TCRdb passed the 5' RACE reads through MiXCR, listing each CDR3 protein once. The repertoire holds roughly 350,000 distinct CDR3 sequences, approximately 8% seen once, with roughly 14% in the top ten. The sample comprised blood, either unsorted or a sorted T cell fraction (not recorded which). These receptors originate from a male donor with ankylosing spondylitis. The CDR3 runs from the conserved cysteine through the conserved F or W. Each record gives: clone size, J gene, D gene, V gene, CDR3 protein, CDR3 DNA. A D gene is named only where the DNA matches it firmly. Not all rows give a size; the values are once, few, many and, for expanded clones, a class.

few TRBJ1-6 - TRBV6-5 CASSSGYYNSPLHF TGTGCCAGCAGTTCGGGGTACTATAATTCACCCCTCCACTTT
many TRBJ1-2 TRBD1 TRBV30 CAWSRTRDSVYGYTF TGTGCCTGGAGCCGAACACGGGACAGCGTATATGGCTACACCTTC
- TRBJ1-5 - TRBV12-5 CASGLVEYSNQPQHF TGTGCTAGTGGTTTGGTGGAGTATAGCAATCAGCCCCAGCATTTT
- TRBJ1-3 - TRBV3-1 CASSQDISKGNTIYF TGTGCCAGCAGCCAAGATATCAGTAAGGGAAACACCATATATTTT
- TRBJ1-5 TRBD1 TRBV29-1 CSVGQGYAQPQHF TGCAGCGTGGGACAGGGTTACGCTCAGCCCCAGCATTTT
- TRBJ1-1 - TRBV2 CASREYTEAFF TGTGCCAGCCGGGAGTACACTGAAGCTTTCTTT
many TRBJ1-2 TRBD1 TRBV5-1 CASSLLTGGTEGYTF TGCGCCAGCAGCTTGCTTACAGGGGGCACGGAAGGCTACACCTTC
many TRBJ2-1 - TRBV3-1 CASSQVGGEQFF TGTGCCAGCAGCCAAGTCGGCGGAGAGCAGTTCTTC
many TRBJ2-1 TRBD2 TRBV27 CASSRGLIEQFF TGTGCCAGCAGTAGGGGACTAATTGAGCAGTTCTTC
- TRBJ2-3 TRBD2 TRBV4-3 CASSQGTTSGSLYTQYF TGCGCCAGCAGCCAAGGCACCACTAGCGGGAGTTTGTATACGCAGTATTTT
few TRBJ2-2 TRBD2 TRBV20-1 CSARDFGLAAGELFF TGCAGTGCTAGAGATTTCGGACTAGCGGCCGGGGAGCTGTTTTTT
many TRBJ1-2 TRBD1 TRBV7-9 CASSTGQDYGYTF TGTGCCAGCAGCACAGGACAGGACTATGGCTACACCTTC
few TRBJ2-6 TRBD1 TRBV2 CASSGQGAISGANVLTF TGTGCCAGCAGTGGACAGGGGGCAATCTCTGGGGCCAACGTCCTGACTTTC
many TRBJ2-7 TRBD1 TRBV20-1 CSARESGQGAEQYF TGCAGTGCTAGAGAATCTGGACAGGGGGCCGAGCAGTACTTC
- TRBJ2-7 - TRBV4-2 CASSQEASADEQYF TGTGCCAGCAGCCAAGAGGCGTCGGCGGACGAGCAGTACTTC
- TRBJ2-2 TRBD2 TRBV12-3/TRBV12-4 CASSLPREGPTGELFF TGTGCCAGCAGTTTACCGCGGGAGGGCCCCACCGGGGAGCTGTTTTTT
- TRBJ2-1 TRBD2 TRBV29-1 CSVEGLAGIEQFF TGCAGCGTTGAGGGGCTAGCGGGCATTGAGCAGTTCTTC
- TRBJ2-1 TRBD2 TRBV7-9 CASHSPRTSGRDEQFF TGTGCCAGCCACTCCCCTAGGACTAGCGGTAGGGATGAGCAGTTCTTC
many TRBJ2-1 TRBD1 TRBV20-1 CSASGQGGIYNEQFF TGCAGTGCTAGTGGACAGGGGGGCATTTACAATGAGCAGTTCTTC
- TRBJ2-1 TRBD2 TRBV20-1 CSARGRSGTIYNEQFF TGCAGTGCTAGAGGGAGGTCCGGGACTATTTACAATGAGCAGTTCTTC
- TRBJ2-5 TRBD2 TRBV28 CASSLPSRTRETQYF TGTGCCAGCAGTTTACCGTCCCGGACTAGGGAGACCCAGTACTTC
few TRBJ2-7 - TRBV7-9 CASSLAGMGHEQYF TGTGCCAGCAGCCTCGCGGGAATGGGTCACGAGCAGTACTTC
- TRBJ2-7 - TRBV5-1 CASSFYRDPYEQYF TGCGCCAGCAGCTTTTACCGGGATCCCTACGAGCAGTACTTC
few TRBJ2-1 TRBD2 TRBV24-1 CATSDPLAGASEQFF TGTGCCACCAGTGATCCCCTAGCGGGAGCGAGTGAGCAGTTCTTC
- TRBJ1-5 - TRBV27 CASSLSRGSNQPQHF TGTGCCAGCAGTTTATCGAGGGGTAGCAATCAGCCCCAGCATTTT
few TRBJ2-1 - TRBV11-2 CASSLFPGPSSYNEQFF TGTGCCAGCAGCTTATTCCCGGGACCAAGCTCCTACAATGAGCAGTTCTTC
many TRBJ2-3 - TRBV5-1 CASSLVAGRSTDTQYF TGCGCCAGCAGCTTGGTTGCGGGCCGTAGCACAGATACGCAGTATTTT
many TRBJ2-2 TRBD2 TRBV6-5 CASSYVGLAALSTGELFF TGTGCCAGCAGTTACGTGGGGCTAGCGGCCCTTTCGACCGGGGAGCTGTTTTTT
- TRBJ2-5 - TRBV7-9 CASSIDGPSTQYF TGTGCCAGCAGCATCGACGGACCCTCCACCCAGTACTTC
many TRBJ2-1 - TRBV28 CASSFTGVYNEQFF TGTGCCAGCAGTTTTACGGGAGTGTACAATGAGCAGTTCTTC
many TRBJ1-2 TRBD1 TRBV7-2 CASSSWDRGGFGYTF TGTGCCAGCAGCTCTTGGGACAGGGGAGGCTTCGGCTACACCTTC
- TRBJ1-2 TRBD1 TRBV14 CASSPGTGGAVSYGYTF TGTGCCAGCAGCCCTGGGACAGGGGGCGCGGTGTCCTATGGCTACACCTTC
few TRBJ2-1 TRBD1 TRBV12-3/TRBV12-4 CASSLGTGGVNEQFF TGTGCCAGCAGTTTGGGGACAGGTGGGGTCAATGAGCAGTTCTTC
few TRBJ2-1 TRBD1 TRBV20-1 CSARFSDRARYNEQFF TGCAGTGCTAGATTTTCGGACAGGGCCAGGTACAATGAGCAGTTCTTC
- TRBJ2-2 - TRBV20-1 CSARRVEGNTGELFF TGCAGTGCTAGAAGGGTGGAGGGCAACACCGGGGAGCTGTTTTTT
many TRBJ1-5 TRBD1 TRBV7-2 CASSSLQGNQPQHF TGTGCCAGCAGCTCCTTACAGGGGAACCAGCCCCAGCATTTT
- TRBJ2-1 - TRBV27 CASSRGTIGNEQFF TGTGCCAGCAGTCGCGGGACAATCGGCAATGAGCAGTTCTTC
few TRBJ1-1 - TRBV7-9 CASSSVLDLERYEAFF TGTGCCAGCAGCTCCGTACTTGACCTCGAACGTTATGAAGCTTTCTTT
few TRBJ2-1 - TRBV9 CASSELGPGNEQFF TGTGCCAGCAGCGAGCTAGGACCGGGCAATGAGCAGTTCTTC
- TRBJ2-7 - TRBV5-1 CASSLGVAVGTYEQYF TGCGCCAGCAGCTTGGGGGTAGCGGTCGGTACCTACGAGCAGTACTTC
few TRBJ2-3 TRBD2 TRBV29-1 CSVERVSGRADTQYF TGCAGCGTTGAAAGGGTTAGCGGGAGGGCAGATACGCAGTATTTT
- TRBJ2-7 - TRBV2 CASRGYSYEQYF TGTGCCAGCAGAGGATACTCCTACGAGCAGTACTTC